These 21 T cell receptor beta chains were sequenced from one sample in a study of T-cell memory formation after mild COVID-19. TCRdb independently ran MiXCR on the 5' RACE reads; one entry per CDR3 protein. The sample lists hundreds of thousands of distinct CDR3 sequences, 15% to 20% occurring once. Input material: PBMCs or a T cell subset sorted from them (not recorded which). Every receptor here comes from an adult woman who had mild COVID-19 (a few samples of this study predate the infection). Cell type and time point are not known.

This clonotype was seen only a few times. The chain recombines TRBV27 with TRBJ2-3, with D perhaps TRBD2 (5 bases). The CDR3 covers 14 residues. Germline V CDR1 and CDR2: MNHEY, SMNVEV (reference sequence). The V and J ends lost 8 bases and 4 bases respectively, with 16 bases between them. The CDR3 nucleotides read TGTGCCAGCTCTTTCGGGGTTAGGCCAGATACGCAGTATTTT. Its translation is CASSFGVRPDTQYF.

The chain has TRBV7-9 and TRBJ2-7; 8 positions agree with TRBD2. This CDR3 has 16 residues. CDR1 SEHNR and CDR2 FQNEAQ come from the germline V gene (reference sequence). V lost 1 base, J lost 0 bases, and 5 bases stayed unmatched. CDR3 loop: CASSLVERETSYEQYF. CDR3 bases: TGTGCCAGCAGCTTAGTCGAGCGGGAGACCTCCTACGAGCAGTACTTC.

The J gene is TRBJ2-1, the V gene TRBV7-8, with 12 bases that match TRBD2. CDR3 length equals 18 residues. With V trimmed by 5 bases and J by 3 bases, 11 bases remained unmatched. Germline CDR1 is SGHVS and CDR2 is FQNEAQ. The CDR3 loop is CASSLTSGGPNFYNEQFF. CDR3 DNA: TGTGCCAGCAGCCTCACTAGCGGGGGGCCAAATTTCTACAATGAGCAGTTCTTC.

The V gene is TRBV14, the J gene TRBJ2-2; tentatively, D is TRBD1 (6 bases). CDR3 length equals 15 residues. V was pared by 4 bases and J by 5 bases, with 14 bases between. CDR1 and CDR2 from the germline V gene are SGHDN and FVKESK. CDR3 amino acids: CASSLQGYRTGELFF. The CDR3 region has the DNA TGTGCCAGCAGCCTACAGGGTTATCGGACCGGGGAGCTGTTTTTT.

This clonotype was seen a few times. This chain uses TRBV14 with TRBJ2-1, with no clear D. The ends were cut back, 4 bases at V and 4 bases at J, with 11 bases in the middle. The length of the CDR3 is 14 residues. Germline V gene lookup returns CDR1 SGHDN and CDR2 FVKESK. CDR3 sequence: CASSLPGRYNEQFF. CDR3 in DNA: TGTGCCAGCAGCCTACCCGGCAGGTACAATGAGCAGTTCTTC.

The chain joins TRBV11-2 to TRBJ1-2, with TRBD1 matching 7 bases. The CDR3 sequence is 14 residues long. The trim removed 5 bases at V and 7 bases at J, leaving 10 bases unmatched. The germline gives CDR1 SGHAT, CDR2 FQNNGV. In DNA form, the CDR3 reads TGTGCCAGCAGCCCAGTACAGGGGAATATTGGCTACACCTTC. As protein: CASSPVQGNIGYTF.

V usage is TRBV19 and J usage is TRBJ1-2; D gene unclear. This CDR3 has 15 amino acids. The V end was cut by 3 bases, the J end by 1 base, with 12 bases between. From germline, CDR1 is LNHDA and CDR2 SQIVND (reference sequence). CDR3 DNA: TGTGCCAGTAGTATTGGGTCCTGGATTAACTATGGCTACACCTTC. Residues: CASSIGSWINYGYTF.

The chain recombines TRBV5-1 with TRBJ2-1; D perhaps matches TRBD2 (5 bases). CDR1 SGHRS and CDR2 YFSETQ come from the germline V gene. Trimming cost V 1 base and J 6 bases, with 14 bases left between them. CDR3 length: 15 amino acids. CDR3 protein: CASSLMAGPLNEQFF. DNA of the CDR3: TGCGCCAGCAGCTTGATGGCGGGCCCCCTCAATGAGCAGTTCTTC.

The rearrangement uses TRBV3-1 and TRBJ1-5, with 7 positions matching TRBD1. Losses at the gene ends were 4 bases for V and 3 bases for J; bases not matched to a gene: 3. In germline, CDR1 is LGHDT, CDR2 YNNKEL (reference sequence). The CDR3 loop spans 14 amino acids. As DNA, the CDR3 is TGTGCCAGCAGCCGTCAGGGGGTCAATCAGCCCCAGCATTTT. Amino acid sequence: CASSRQGVNQPQHF. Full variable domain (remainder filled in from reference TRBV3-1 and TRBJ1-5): DTAVSQTPKYLVTQMGNDKSIKCEQNLGHDTMYWYKQDSKKFLKIMFSYNNKELIINETVPNRFSPKSPDKAHLNLHINSLELGDSAVYFCASSRQGVNQPQHFGDGTRLSIL.

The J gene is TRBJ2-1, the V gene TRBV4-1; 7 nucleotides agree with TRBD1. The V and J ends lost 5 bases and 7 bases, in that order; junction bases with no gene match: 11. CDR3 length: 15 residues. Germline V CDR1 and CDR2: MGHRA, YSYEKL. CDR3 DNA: TGCGCCAGCAGCACTGATTTAGGGGGCGGGAATGAGCAGTTCTTC. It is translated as CASSTDLGGGNEQFF.

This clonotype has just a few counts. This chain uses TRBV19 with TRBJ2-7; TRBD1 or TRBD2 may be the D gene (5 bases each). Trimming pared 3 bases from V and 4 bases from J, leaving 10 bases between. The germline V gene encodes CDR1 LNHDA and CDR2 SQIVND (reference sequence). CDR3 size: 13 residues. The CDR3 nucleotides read TGTGCCAGTAGTATTGGGACGGGGTACGAGCAGTACTTC. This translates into CASSIGTGYEQYF.

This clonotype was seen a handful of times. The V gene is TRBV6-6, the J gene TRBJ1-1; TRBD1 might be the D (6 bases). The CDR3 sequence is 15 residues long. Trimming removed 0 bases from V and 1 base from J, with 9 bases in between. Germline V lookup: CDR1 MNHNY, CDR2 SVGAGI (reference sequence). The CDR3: CASSYSPGANTEAFF. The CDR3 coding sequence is TGTGCCAGCAGTTACTCCCCAGGGGCGAACACTGAAGCTTTCTTT.

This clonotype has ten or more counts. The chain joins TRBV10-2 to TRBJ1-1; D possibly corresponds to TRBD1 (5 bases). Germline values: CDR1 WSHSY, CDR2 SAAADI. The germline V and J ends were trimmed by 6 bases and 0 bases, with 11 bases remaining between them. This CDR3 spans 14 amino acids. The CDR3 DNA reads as TGCGCCAGCAGGGAGGGACGGCTGAACACTGAAGCTTTCTTT. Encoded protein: CASREGRLNTEAFF.

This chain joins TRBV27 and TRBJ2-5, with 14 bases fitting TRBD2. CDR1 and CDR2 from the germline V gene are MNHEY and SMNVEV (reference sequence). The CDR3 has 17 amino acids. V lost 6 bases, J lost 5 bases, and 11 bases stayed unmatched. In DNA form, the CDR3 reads TGTGCCAGCAGGGGGATCGGACTAGCGGGAGGCAGGGAGACCCAGTACTTC. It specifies CASRGIGLAGGRETQYF.

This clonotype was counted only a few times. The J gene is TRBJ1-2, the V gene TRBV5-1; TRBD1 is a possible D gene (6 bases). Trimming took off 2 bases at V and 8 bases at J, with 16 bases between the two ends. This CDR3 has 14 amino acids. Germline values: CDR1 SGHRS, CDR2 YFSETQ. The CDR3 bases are TGCGCCAGCAGCTTTAACAGGGAAGCGAACGGCTACACCTTC. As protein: CASSFNREANGYTF.

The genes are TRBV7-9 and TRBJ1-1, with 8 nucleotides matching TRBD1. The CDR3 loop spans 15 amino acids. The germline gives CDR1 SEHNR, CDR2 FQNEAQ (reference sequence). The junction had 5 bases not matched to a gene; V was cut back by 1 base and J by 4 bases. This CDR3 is CASSLGTGPSTEAFF. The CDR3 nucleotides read TGTGCCAGCAGCTTAGGGACAGGGCCGAGCACTGAAGCTTTCTTT.

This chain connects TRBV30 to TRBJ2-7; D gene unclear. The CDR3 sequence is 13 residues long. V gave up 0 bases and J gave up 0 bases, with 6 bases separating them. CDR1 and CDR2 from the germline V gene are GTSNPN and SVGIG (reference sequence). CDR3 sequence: CAWSVLDSYEQYF. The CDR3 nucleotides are TGTGCCTGGAGTGTTCTGGACTCCTACGAGCAGTACTTC.

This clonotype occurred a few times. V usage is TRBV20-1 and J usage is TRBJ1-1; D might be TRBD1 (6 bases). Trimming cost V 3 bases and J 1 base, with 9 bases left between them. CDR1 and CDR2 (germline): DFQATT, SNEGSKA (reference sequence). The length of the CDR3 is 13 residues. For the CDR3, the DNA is TGCAGTGCTAGCGGACAGCCGAACACTGAAGCTTTCTTT. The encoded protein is CSASGQPNTEAFF.

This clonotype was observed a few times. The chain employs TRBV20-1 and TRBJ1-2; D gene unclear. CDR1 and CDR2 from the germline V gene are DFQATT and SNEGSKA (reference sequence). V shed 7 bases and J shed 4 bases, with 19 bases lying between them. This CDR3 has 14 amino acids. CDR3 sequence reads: CSGADSASVYGYTF. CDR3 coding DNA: TGCAGTGGGGCGGACTCGGCCTCCGTCTATGGCTACACCTTC.

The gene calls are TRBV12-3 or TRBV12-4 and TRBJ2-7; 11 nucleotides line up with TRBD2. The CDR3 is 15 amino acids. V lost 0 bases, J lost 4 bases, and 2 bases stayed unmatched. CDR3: CASSLASGGAYEQYF. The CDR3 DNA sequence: TGTGCCAGCAGTTTAGCTAGCGGGGGGGCTTACGAGCAGTACTTC.

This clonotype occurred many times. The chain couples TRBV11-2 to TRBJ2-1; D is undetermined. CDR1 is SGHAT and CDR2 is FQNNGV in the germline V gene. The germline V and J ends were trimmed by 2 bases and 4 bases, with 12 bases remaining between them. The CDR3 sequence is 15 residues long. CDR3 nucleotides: TGTGCCAGCAGCTTAACGGTCAACACATACAATGAGCAGTTCTTC. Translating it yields CASSLTVNTYNEQFF.